The 5 T cell receptor beta chains in this list originate from one sample, sequenced in a study of technical replicates of blood from a handful of donors. Sequencing used immunoSEQ multiplex PCR; TCRdb keeps in-frame clones, though not all of them. The table has more than 65,000 clones, approximately 75% seen once. The sample comprised PBMCs. All receptors derive from a human donor in good health. Some clones in this sample may be carry-over from other donors' samples.

The J gene is TRBJ1-1, the V gene TRBV4-1; no clear D. The germline V gene encodes CDR1 MGHRA and CDR2 YSYEKL. The CDR3 is 13 amino acids. V was shortened by 0 bases and J by 0 bases, with 2 bases between the two germline ends. The CDR3 nucleotides read TGCGCCAGCAGCCAAGACATGAACACTGAAGCTTTCTTT. Its translation: CASSQDMNTEAFF.

This clone occurred once. The chain employs TRBV29-1 and TRBJ2-3; TRBD1 aligns across 8 bases. The V and J ends lost 2 bases and 6 bases, in that order; junction bases with no gene match: 7. The CDR3 runs to 14 residues. In germline, CDR1 is SQVTM, CDR2 ANQGSEA. CDR3 coding DNA: TGCAGCGTTGAATCCCAGGGGGCAGGGGATACGCAGTATTTT. Translated, it gives CSVESQGAGDTQYF.

J is TRBJ2-2 and V is TRBV2; 7 bases are a match to TRBD1. CDR1 is SNHLY, CDR2 FYNNEI, per germline. The CDR3 is 15 amino acids. V dropped 6 bases and J dropped 1; count of bases not matched to a gene: 5. This CDR3 is CASRAGTENTGELFF. The CDR3 region has the DNA TGTGCCAGCAGAGCCGGGACAGAGAACACCGGGGAGCTGTTTTTT.

Only one count was recorded for this clone. V gene TRBV2 combines with J gene TRBJ1-4; no firm D call. Trimming removed 7 bases at V and 4 bases at J, with 4 bases between. The CDR3 extends over 11 amino acids. CDR1 and CDR2 from the germline V gene are SNHLY and FYNNEI. DNA for the CDR3: TGTGCCAGCACCGGTAATGAAAAACTGTTTTTT. Translated: CASTGNEKLFF.

CDR3 sequence (DNA): TGCGCCAGCAGCCCGGAGCCGATTTTTGGAAACACCATATATTTT. Its translation: CASSPEPIFGNTIYF. V is TRBV5-1 and J is TRBJ1-3; D is ambiguous. V was shortened by 4 bases and J by 3 bases, with 14 bases between the two germline ends. The CDR3 contains 15 residues. Germline CDR1 and CDR2: SGHRS and YFSETQ.